The T cell receptor beta chain described here comes from a study of blood T cell repertoires in COVID-19. Study summary: The origin of the acute and convalescent COVID-19 samples was the United States, Italy and Spain. PBMCs, B-cell-depleted T cells, or T cells provided the cDNA or gDNA that made up the material.

Clones were read by immunoSEQ multiplex PCR, and TCRdb kept only the in-frame ones, dropping some. The repertoire consists of roughly 380,000 clones, with around nine tenths occurring once and the leading ten covering approximately 1%. Adults between roughly 18 and 90 years of age took part from 24 US areas. Membership in each cohort depended on participant-reported clinical history. V lost 0 bases and J lost 1, with 7 bases in between. Germline assignment: CDR1 SGDLS and CDR2 YYNGEE. The CDR3 covers 14 residues. This clone showed up just a few times. The sequence was obtained from a woman aged 25 to 39 who had been exposed to COVID-19. J is TRBJ1-2 and V is TRBV9; D call uncertain. Material: PBMCs or T cells enriched from blood (not recorded which). DNA of the CDR3: TGTGCCAGCAGCGTAGGCGGGATTAACTATGGCTACACCTTC. Its translation is CASSVGGINYGYTF. Based on the CDR3 plus reference TRBV9 and TRBJ1-2, the full variable domain is DSGVTQTPKHLITATGQRVTLRCSPRSGDLSVYWYQQSLDQGLQFLIQYYNGEERAKGNILERFSAQQFPDLHSELNLSSLELGDSALYFCASSVGGINYGYTFGSGTRLTVV.